This TCR beta chain was profiled in a study of cytomegalovirus exposure and HLA in healthy donors. Study at large: Researchers found that approximately 85% of over 350 genotyped donors fell within the Caucasian-associated ancestry cluster.

Regarding the study as a whole: Among donors in an Asian-associated ancestry cluster, a later analysis reportedly found fewer N-insertions than the roughly 680-donor mean. There were about 160 TCR beta chains listed as cytomegalovirus-associated. Available immune exposure information was restricted to CMV serostatus only.

Remarks on this clone: Antigen specificity is unknown.

The PCR ran on 60 Vbeta and 13 Jbeta primers. TCRdb's copy holds only in-frame clones and misses some; the assay was immunoSEQ multiplex PCR. The sample shows fewer than 150,000 clones, roughly 85% of them seen only once. With V trimmed by 2 bases and J by 2 bases, 1 base remained unmatched. The CDR3 covers 15 residues. Germline V gene lookup returns CDR1 SGHNT and CDR2 YYREEE (reference sequence). Sequencing was carried out using PBMCs. The TCR sequence derives from a woman in her twenties or thirties in good health and CMV-seropositive. The chain joins TRBV5-4 to TRBJ2-3, with 11 bases fitting TRBD2. CDR3 coding DNA: TGTGCCAGCAGCTTTAGCGGGGGGGACACAGATACGCAGTATTTT. It codes for CASSFSGGDTDTQYF.